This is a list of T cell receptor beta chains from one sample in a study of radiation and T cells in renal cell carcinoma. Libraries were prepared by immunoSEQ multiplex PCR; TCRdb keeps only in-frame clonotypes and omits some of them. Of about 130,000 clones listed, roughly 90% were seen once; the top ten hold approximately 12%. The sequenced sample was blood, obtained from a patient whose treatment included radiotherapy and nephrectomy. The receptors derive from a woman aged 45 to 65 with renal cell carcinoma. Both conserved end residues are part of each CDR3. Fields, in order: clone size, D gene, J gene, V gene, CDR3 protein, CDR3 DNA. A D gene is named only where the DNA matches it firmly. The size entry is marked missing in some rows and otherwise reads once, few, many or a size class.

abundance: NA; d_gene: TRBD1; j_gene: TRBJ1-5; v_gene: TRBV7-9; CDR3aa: CASSSQMGQGFENQPQHF; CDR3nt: TGTGCCAGCAGCTCTCAAATGGGACAGGGTTTTGAGAATCAGCCCCAGCATTTT
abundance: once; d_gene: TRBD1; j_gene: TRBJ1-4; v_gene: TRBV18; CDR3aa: CASSRQGANEKLFF; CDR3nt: TGTGCCAGCTCACGGCAGGGGGCTAATGAAAAACTGTTTTTT
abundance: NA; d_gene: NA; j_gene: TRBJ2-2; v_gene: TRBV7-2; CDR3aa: CASSPRRGNTGELFF; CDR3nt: TGTGCCAGCAGCCCCCGTCGGGGGAACACCGGGGAGCTGTTTTTT
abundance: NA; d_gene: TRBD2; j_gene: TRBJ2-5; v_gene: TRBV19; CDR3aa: CASSIGTSEGETQYF; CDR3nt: TGTGCCAGTAGTATCGGGACTAGCGAAGGAGAGACCCAGTACTTC
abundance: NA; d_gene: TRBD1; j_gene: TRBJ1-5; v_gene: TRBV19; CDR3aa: CASSIEGTGAPNQPQHF; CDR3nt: TGTGCCAGTAGTATAGAAGGGACAGGGGCCCCCAATCAGCCCCAGCATTTT
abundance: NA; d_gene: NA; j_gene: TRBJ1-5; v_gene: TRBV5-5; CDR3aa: CASSATWGVGNQPQHF; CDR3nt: TGTGCCAGCAGCGCAACGTGGGGTGTAGGCAATCAGCCCCAGCATTTT
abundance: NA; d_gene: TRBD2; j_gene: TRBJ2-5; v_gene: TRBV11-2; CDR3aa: CASSSIVGAGGETQYF; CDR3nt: TGTGCCAGCAGCTCGATAGTTGGAGCGGGGGGAGAGACCCAGTACTTC
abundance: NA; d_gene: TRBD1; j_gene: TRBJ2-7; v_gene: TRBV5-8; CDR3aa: CASRPDRAPYEQYF; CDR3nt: TGTGCCAGCAGACCCGACAGGGCCCCCTACGAGCAGTACTTC
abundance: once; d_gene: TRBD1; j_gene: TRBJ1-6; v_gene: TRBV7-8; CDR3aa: CASSLAGQGFYNSPLHF; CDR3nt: TGTGCCAGCAGCTTAGCGGGACAGGGCTTCTATAATTCACCCCTCCACTTT
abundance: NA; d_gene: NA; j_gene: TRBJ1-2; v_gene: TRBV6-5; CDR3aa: CASSYGRNYGYTF; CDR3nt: TGTGCCAGCAGTTACGGACGGAACTATGGCTACACCTTC
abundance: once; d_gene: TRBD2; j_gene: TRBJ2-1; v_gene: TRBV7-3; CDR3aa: CASSLPSGGAYLSYNEQFF; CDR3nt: TGTGCCAGCAGCTTACCTAGCGGGGGGGCCTACCTCTCCTACAATGAGCAGTTCTTC
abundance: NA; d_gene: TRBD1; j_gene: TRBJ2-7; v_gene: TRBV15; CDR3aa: CATSRVRGTGGEQYF; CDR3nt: TGTGCCACCAGCAGAGTGAGGGGGACAGGGGGAGAGCAGTACTTC
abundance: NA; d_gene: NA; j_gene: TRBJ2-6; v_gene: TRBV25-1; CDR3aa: CASSELETRGANVLTF; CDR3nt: TGTGCCAGCAGTGAATTGGAGACACGTGGGGCCAACGTCCTGACTTTC
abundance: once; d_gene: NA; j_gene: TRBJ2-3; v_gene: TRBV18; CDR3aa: CASSPQGGPSTDTQYF; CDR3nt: TGTGCCAGCTCACCACAGGGGGGACCTAGCACAGATACGCAGTATTTT
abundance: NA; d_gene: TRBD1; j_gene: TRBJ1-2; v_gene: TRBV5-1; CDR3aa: CASSSSTPTGGGFGYTF; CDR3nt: TGCGCCAGCAGCTCCTCGACCCCGACAGGGGGCGGTTTTGGCTACACCTTC
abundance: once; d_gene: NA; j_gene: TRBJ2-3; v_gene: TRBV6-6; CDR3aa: CASSYDFTDTQYF; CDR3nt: TGTGCCAGCAGTTACGACTTCACAGATACGCAGTATTTT
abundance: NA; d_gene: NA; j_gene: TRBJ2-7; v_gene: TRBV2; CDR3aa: CASSVLGIYDEQYF; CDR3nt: TGTGCCAGCAGTGTACTAGGTATCTATGACGAGCAGTACTTC
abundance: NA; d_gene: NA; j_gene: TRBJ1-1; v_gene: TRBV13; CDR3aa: CASSLSYSGGRNTEAFF; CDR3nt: TGTGCCAGCAGCTTAAGTTATTCAGGAGGGAGGAACACTGAAGCTTTCTTT
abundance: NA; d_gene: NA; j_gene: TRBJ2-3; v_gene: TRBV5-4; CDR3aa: CASSYGADPDTQYF; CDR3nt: TGTGCCAGCAGCTACGGTGCCGACCCCGATACGCAGTATTTT
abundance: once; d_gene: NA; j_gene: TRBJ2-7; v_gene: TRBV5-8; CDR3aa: CASSLRFGSVHEQYF; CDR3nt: TGTGCCAGCAGCTTGAGATTTGGATCGGTACACGAGCAGTACTTC
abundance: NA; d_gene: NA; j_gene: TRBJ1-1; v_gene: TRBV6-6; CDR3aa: CASSYAQGGANTEAFF; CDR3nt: TGTGCCAGCAGTTACGCGCAGGGTGGAGCGAACACTGAAGCTTTCTTT
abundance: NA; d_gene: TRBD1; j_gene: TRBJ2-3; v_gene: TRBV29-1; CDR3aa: CSVDRGQGTDTQYF; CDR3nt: TGCAGCGTTGATCGGGGACAGGGCACAGATACGCAGTATTTT
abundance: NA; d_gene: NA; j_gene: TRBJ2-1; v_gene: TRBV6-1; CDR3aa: CASSANRQNEQFF; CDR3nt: TGTGCCAGCAGTGCCAACAGACAGAATGAGCAGTTCTTC
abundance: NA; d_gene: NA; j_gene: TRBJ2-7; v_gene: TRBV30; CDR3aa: CAYQGQVSYEQYF; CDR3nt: TGTGCCTACCAGGGGCAGGTTTCCTACGAGCAGTACTTC
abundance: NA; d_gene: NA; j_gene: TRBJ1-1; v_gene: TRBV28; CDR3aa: CASKGGRALNTEAFF; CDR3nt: TGTGCCAGCAAGGGTGGCAGGGCTTTGAACACTGAAGCTTTCTTT
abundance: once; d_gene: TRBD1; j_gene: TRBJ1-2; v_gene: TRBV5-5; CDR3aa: CASSLSGTALYGYTF; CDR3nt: TGTGCCAGCAGCTTGTCCGGGACAGCCCTATATGGCTACACCTTC
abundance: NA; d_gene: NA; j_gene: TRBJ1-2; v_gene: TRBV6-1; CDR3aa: CASSADRGYGYTF; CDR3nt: TGTGCCAGCAGCGCGGACAGAGGGTATGGCTACACCTTC
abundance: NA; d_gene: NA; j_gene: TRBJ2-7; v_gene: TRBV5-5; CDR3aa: CASSKGGEAAYEQYF; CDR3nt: TGTGCCAGCAGCAAGGGTGGGGAAGCGGCCTACGAGCAGTACTTC
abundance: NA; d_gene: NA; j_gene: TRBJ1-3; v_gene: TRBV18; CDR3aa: CASSRDFSGNTIYF; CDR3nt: TGTGCCAGCTCAAGGGACTTCTCTGGAAACACCATATATTTT
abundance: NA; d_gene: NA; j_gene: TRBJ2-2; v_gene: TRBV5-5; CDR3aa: CASSLDGTTITGELFF; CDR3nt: TGTGCCAGCAGCTTGGACGGGACAACAATAACCGGGGAGCTGTTTTTT
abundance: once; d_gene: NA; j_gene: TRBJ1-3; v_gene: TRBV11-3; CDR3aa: CASSPDVSGNTIYF; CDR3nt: TGTGCCAGCAGCCCGGACGTCTCTGGAAACACCATATATTTT
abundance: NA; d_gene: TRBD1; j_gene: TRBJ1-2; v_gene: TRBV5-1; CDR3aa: CASSWTGGFEGYTF; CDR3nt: TGCGCCAGCAGCTGGACAGGGGGATTTGAGGGCTACACCTTC
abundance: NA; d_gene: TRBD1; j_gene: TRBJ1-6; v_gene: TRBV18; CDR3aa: CASSLRTGGRNSPLHF; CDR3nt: TGTGCCAGCTCACTGCGGACAGGGGGCCGAAATTCACCCCTCCACTTT
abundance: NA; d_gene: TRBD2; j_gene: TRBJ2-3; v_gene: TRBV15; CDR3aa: CATSTPSGTSPDTQYF; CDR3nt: TGTGCCACCAGCACCCCCTCCGGGACTAGCCCAGATACGCAGTATTTT
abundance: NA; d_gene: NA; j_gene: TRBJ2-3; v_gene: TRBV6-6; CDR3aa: CASSYPGGARKDTQYF; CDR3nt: TGTGCCAGCAGTTACCCGGGTGGGGCCCGGAAAGATACGCAGTATTTT
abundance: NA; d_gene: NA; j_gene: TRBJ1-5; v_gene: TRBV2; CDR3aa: CASQDSHSNQPQHF; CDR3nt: TGTGCCAGCCAGGACAGCCATAGCAATCAGCCCCAGCATTTT
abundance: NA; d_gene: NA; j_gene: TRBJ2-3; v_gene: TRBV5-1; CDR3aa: CASQGKDTQYF; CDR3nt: TGCGCCAGCCAGGGGAAGGATACGCAGTATTTT
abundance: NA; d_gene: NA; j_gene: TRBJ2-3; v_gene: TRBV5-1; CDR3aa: CASSLVGSGGTDTQYF; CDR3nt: TGCGCCAGCAGCTTGGTAGGCTCCGGAGGCACAGATACGCAGTATTTT